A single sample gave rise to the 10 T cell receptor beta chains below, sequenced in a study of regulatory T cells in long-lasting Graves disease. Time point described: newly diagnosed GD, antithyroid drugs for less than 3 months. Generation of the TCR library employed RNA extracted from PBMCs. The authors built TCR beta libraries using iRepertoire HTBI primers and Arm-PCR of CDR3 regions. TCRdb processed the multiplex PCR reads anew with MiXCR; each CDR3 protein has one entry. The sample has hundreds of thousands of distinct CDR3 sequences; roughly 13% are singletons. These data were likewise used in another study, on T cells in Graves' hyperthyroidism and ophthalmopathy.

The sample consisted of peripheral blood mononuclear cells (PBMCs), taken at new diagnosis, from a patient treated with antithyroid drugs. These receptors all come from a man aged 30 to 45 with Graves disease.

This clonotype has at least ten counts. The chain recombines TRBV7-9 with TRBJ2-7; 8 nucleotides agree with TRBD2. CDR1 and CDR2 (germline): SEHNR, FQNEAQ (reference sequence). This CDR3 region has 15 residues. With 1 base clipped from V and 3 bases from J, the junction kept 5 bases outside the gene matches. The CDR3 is CASSLVVAGYYEQYF. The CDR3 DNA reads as TGTGCCAGCAGCTTAGTAGTAGCGGGGTACTACGAGCAGTACTTC.

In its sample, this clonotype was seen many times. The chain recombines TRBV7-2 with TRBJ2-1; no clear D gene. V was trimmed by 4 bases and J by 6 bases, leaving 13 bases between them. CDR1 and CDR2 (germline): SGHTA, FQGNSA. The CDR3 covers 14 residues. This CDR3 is CASSSSWVANEQFF. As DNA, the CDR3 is TGTGCCAGCAGCTCCTCGTGGGTTGCCAATGAGCAGTTCTTC.

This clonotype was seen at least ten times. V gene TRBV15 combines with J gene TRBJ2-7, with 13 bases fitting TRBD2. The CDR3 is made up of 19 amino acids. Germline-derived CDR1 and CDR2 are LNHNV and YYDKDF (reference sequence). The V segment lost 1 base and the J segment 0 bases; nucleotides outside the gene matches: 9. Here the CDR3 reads CATSRGNRGLAGLSYEQYF. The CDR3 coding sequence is TGTGCCACCAGCAGAGGGAACAGGGGACTAGCGGGACTCTCCTACGAGCAGTACTTC.

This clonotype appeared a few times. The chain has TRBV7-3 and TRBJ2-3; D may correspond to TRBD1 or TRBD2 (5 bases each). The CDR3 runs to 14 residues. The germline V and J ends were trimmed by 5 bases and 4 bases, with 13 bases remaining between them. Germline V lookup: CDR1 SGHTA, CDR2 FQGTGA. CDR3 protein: CASSVRGPADTQYF. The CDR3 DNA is TGTGCCAGCAGCGTCCGGGGCCCCGCAGATACGCAGTATTTT.

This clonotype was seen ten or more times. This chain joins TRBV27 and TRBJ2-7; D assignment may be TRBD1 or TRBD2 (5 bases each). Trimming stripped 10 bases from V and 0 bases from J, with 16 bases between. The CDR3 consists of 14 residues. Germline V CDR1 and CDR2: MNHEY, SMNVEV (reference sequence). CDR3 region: CATSGQSSSYEQYF. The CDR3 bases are TGTGCCACCTCGGGGCAATCAAGCTCCTACGAGCAGTACTTC.

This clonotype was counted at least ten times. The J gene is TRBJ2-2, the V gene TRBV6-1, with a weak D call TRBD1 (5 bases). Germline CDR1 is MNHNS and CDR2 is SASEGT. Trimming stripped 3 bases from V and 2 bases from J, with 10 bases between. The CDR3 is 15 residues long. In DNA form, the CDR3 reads TGTGCCAGCAGTGAGCCAGGGTCAAACACCGGGGAGCTGTTTTTT. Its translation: CASSEPGSNTGELFF.

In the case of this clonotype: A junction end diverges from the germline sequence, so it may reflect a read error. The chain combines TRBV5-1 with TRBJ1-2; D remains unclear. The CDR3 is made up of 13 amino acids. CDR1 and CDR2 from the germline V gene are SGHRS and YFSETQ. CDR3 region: CASSFVRGGGYTF. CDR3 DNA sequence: TGTGCCAGCAGCTTTGTCCGTGGCGGTGGCTACACCTTC. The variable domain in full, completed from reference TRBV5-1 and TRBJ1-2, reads KAGVTQTPRYLIKTRGQQVTLSCSPISGHRSVSWYQQTPGQGLQFLFEYFSETQRNKGNFPGRFSGRQFSNSRSEMNVSTLELGDSALYLCASSFVRGGGYTFGSGTRLTVV.

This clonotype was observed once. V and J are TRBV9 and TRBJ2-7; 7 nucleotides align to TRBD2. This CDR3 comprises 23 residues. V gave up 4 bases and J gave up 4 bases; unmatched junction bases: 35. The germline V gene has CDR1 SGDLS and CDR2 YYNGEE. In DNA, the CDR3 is TGTGCCAGCAGCCCTCGGCGGGAGTACGTTCGATCCCCTTTCCCTTTCCATAAATACGAGCAGTACTTC. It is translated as CASSPRREYVRSPFPFHKYEQYF. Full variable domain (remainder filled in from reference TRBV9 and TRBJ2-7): DSGVTQTPKHLITATGQRVTLRCSPRSGDLSVYWYQQSLDQGLQFLIQYYNGEERAKGNILERFSAQQFPDLHSELNLSSLELGDSALYFCASSPRREYVRSPFPFHKYEQYFGPGTRLTVT.

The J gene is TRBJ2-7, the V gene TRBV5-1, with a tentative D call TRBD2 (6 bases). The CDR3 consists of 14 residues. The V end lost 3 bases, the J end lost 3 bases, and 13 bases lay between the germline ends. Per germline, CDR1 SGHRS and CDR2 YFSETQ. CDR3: CASSSGDSYYEQYF. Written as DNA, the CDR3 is TGCGCCAGCAGCTCGGGAGACAGCTACTACGAGCAGTACTTC.

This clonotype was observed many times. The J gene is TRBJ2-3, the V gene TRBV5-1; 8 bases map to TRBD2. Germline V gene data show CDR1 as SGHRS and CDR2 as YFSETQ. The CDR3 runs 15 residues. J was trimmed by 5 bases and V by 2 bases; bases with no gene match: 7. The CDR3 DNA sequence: TGCGCCAGCAGCTTATACGGGAGGGCCGAAGATACGCAGTATTTT. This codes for CASSLYGRAEDTQYF.